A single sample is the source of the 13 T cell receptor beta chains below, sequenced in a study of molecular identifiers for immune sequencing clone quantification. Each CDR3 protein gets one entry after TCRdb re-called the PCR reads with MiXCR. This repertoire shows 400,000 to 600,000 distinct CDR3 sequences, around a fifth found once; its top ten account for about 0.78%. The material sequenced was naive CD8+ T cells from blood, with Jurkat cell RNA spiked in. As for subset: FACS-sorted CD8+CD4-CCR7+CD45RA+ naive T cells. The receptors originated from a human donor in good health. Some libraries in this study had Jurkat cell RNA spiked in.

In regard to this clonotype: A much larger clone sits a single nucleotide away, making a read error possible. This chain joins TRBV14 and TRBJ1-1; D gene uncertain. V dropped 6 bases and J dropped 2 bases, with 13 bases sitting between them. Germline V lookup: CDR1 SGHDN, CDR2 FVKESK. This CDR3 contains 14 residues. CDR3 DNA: TGTGCCAGCAGGCCCATGTTTCCTAACACTGAAGCTTTCTTT. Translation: CASRPMFPNTEAFF.

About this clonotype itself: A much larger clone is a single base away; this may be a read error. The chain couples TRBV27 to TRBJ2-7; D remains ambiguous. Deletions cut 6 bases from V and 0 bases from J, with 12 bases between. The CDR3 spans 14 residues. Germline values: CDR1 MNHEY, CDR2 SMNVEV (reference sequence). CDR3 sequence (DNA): TGTGCCAGCAGCCCTACCGACGGCTCCTACGAGCAGTACTTC. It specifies CASSPTDGSYEQYF.

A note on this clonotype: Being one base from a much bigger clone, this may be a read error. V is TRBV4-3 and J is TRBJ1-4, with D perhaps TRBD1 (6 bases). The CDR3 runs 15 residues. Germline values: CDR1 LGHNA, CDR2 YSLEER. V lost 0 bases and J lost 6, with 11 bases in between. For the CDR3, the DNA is TGCGCCAGCAGCCAAGATTTGGCAGGGGATGAAAAACTGTTTTTT. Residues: CASSQDLAGDEKLFF.

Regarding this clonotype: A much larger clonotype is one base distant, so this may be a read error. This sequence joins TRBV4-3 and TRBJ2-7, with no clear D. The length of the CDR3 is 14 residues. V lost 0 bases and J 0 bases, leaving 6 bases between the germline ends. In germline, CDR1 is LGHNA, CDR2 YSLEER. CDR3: CASSQDATSYEQYF. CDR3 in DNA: TGCGCCAGCAGCCAAGATGCGACCTCCTACGAGCAGTACTTC.

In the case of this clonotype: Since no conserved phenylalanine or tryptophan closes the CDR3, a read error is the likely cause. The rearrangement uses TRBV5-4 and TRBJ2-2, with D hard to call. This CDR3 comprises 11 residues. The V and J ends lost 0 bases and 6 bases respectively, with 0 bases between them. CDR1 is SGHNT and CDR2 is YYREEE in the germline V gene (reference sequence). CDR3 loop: CASSLAGELFL. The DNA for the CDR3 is TGTGCCAGCAGCTTGGCCGGGGAGCTGTTTCTT.

The CDR3 protein is CSASETGGGYTF. The CDR3 DNA is TGCAGTGCTAGCGAAACAGGCGGCGGCTACACCTTC. The chain has TRBV20-1 and TRBJ1-2, with D perhaps TRBD1 (5 bases). Germline loops: CDR1 DFQATT, CDR2 SNEGSKA (reference sequence). This CDR3 is 12 amino acids long. Deletions cut 3 bases from V and 8 bases from J, with 13 bases between.

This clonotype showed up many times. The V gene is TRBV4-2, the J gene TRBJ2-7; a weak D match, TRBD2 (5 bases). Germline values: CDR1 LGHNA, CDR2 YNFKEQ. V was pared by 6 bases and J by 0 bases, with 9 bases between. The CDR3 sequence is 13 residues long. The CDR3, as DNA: TGTGCCAGCAGAAACGGGAACTCCTACGAGCAGTACTTC. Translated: CASRNGNSYEQYF.

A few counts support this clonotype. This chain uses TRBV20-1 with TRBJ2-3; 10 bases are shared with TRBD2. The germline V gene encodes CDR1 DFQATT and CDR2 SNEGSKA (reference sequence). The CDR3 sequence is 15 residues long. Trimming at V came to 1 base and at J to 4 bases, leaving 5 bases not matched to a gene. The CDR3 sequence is CSARVLAGASDTQYF. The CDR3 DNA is TGCAGTGCTAGAGTGCTAGCGGGAGCCTCAGATACGCAGTATTTT.

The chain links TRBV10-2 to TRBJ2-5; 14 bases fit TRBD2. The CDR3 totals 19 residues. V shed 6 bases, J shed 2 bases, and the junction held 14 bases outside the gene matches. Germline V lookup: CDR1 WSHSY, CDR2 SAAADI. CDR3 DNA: TGCGCCAGCAGCGTAAAGAAGGGACTAGCGGGGGCTTTTCAAGAGACCCAGTACTTC. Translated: CASSVKKGLAGAFQETQYF.

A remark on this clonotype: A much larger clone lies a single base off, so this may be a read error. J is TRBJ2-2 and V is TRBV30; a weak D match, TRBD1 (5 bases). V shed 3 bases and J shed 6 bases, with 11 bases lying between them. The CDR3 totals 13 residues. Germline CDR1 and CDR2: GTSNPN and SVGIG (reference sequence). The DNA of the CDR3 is TGTGCCTGGAGCTCAGGGTATGCCGGGGAGCTGTTTTTT. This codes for CAWSSGYAGELFF.

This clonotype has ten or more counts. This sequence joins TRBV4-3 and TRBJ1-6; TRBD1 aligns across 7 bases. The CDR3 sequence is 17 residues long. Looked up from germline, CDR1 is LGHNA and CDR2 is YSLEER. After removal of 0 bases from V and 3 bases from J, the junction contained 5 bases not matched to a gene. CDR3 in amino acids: CASSQEPGQNYNSPLHF. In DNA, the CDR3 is TGCGCCAGCAGCCAAGAGCCGGGACAGAACTATAATTCACCCCTCCACTTT.

The CDR3: CASSVGGIGADTQYF. The CDR3 nucleotides read TGTGCCAGCAGCGTAGGCGGGATTGGAGCAGATACGCAGTATTTT. The chain uses TRBV9 and TRBJ2-3; possible D gene TRBD2, 6 bases. CDR3 length equals 15 residues. V lost 0 bases to trimming and J lost 4 bases, with 12 bases between them. Germline lookup yields CDR1 SGDLS and CDR2 YYNGEE.

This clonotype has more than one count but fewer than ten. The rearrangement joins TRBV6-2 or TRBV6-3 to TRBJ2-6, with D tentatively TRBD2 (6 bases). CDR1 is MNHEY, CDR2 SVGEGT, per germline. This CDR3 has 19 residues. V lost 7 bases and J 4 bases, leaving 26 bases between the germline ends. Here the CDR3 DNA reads TGTGCCAGCAAGGTTGCGTTTGGGACTCATGCTGAGGGGGCCAACGTCCTGACTTTC. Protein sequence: CASKVAFGTHAEGANVLTF.